This T cell receptor (beta chain) was sequenced during a study of neurological immune-mediated disorders. The sample holds many counts of this clonotype. Its specificity is unknown. The CDR3 loop spans 15 amino acids. V lost 2 bases and J lost 9, with 14 bases in between. Study observations and caveats: On phylogenetic grouping, the repertoires of 18 of 34 multiple sclerosis patients fell within one related-CDR3 cluster, constituting a possible signature.

TCRdb independently ran MiXCR on the 5' RACE reads; one entry per CDR3 protein. Among around 130,000 distinct CDR3 sequences listed, approximately 3.2% were seen once. This TCR was recovered from a woman in her thirties with multiple sclerosis. The sequenced sample consisted of PBMCs. The chain is built from TRBV12-3 or TRBV12-4 and TRBJ1-6; D is ambiguous. The CDR3 nucleotides read TGTGCCAGCAGTTTAAAGTCCGCGACCATTTCACCCCTCCACTTT. Its translation: CASSLKSATISPLHF.